The 26 T cell receptor beta chains below were found in one sample sequenced in a study of T cell responses to AZD1222 COVID-19 vaccine. Using immunoSEQ multiplex PCR, the repertoire was profiled, and TCRdb retains in-frame clones only, with some absent. The sample includes 140,000 or so clones, 70% to 90% of them seen just once. Source: peripheral blood, taken 28 days after the second dose of the MenACWY control vaccine. These receptor sequences come from an adult who received the MenACWY meningococcal vaccine as a control.

The chain links TRBV10-1 to TRBJ2-2; the D gene could be TRBD1 or TRBD2 (5 bases each). This CDR3 is 17 amino acids long. Trimming cost V 7 bases and J 1 base, with 19 bases left between them. The germline V gene has CDR1 WNHNN and CDR2 SYGVQD (reference sequence). DNA for the CDR3: TGCGCCAGCACTAGGTCGTCGGGGCTTTGGAACACCGGGGAGCTGTTTTTT. Protein sequence: CASTRSSGLWNTGELFF.

This clone was seen once. The J gene is TRBJ1-5, the V gene TRBV19; unclear D gene. The CDR3 loop spans 12 amino acids. V was clipped by 5 bases and J by 7 bases, with 9 bases between them. The germline V gene encodes CDR1 LNHDA and CDR2 SQIVND (reference sequence). CDR3 sequence (DNA): TGTGCCAGTAGTGGCACTAGGCAGCCCCAGCATTTT. This encodes CASSGTRQPQHF.

This clone was counted between two and nine times. V is TRBV24-1 and J is TRBJ2-5; 7 bases are a match to TRBD1. This CDR3 is built from 15 residues. V lost 3 bases and J lost 4; bases outside the gene matches: 7. Germline V gene lookup returns CDR1 KGHDR and CDR2 SFDVKD. As DNA, the CDR3 is TGTGCCACCAGTGATCTCCCGACAGGGATAGAGACCCAGTACTTC. It specifies CATSDLPTGIETQYF.

The chain uses TRBV4-2 and TRBJ1-1, with D tentatively TRBD1 (5 bases). Germline-derived CDR1 and CDR2 are LGHNA and YNFKEQ. There are 15 residues in the CDR3. V was clipped by 1 base and J by 1 base, with 10 bases between them. The CDR3 spells CASSQVQGGNTEAFF. DNA of the CDR3: TGTGCCAGCAGCCAAGTCCAGGGAGGGAACACTGAAGCTTTCTTT.

The V and J genes are TRBV7-9 and TRBJ2-2, with TRBD1 matching over 8 bases. This CDR3 comprises 14 residues. Trimming removed 5 bases from V and 3 bases from J; junction bases left unmatched: 2. Germline V gene sequence: CDR1 SEHNR, CDR2 FQNEAQ (reference sequence). CDR3 DNA sequence: TGTGCCAGCAGCACGGACAGGGACACCGGGGAGCTGTTTTTT. Its translation: CASSTDRDTGELFF.

The chain has TRBV6-5 and TRBJ1-2; maybe TRBD1 (6 bases). CDR3 size: 15 residues. V dropped 0 bases and J dropped 4 bases, with 12 bases sitting between them. CDR1 MNHEY and CDR2 SVGAGI come from the germline V gene. The CDR3 loop reads CASSYSKKGGYGYTF. The DNA for the CDR3 is TGTGCCAGCAGTTACTCGAAAAAAGGGGGCTATGGCTACACCTTC.

The chain uses TRBV7-8 and TRBJ2-5, with D unclear. The CDR3 has 11 residues. Trimming shortened V by 4 bases and J by 5 bases, and 5 bases separated the two germline ends. Germline V lookup: CDR1 SGHVS, CDR2 FQNEAQ. The CDR3 region is CASSSAETQYF. Written as DNA, the CDR3 is TGTGCCAGCAGCTCGGCGGAGACCCAGTACTTC.

The V gene is TRBV7-8, the J gene TRBJ1-5; D not certain. The V end lost 1 base, the J end lost 1 base, and 5 bases lay between the germline ends. This CDR3 is 14 amino acids long. The germline V gene has CDR1 SGHVS and CDR2 FQNEAQ. The CDR3 DNA sequence: TGTGCCAGCAGCTTAGGCCCCAGCAATCAGCCCCAGCATTTT. It translates to CASSLGPSNQPQHF.

This chain joins TRBV7-2 and TRBJ2-7; 7 bases match TRBD2. The V and J ends lost 5 bases and 11 bases, in that order; junction bases with no gene match: 15. This CDR3 comprises 14 residues. CDR1 is SGHTA and CDR2 is FQGNSA in the germline V gene. The CDR3 reads CASSPGLGGLPEYF. The CDR3 DNA follows: TGTGCCAGCAGCCCCGGACTAGGAGGGCTTCCAGAGTACTTC.

The chain combines TRBV28 with TRBJ2-4, with 7 bases aligning to TRBD1. Germline V gene lookup returns CDR1 MDHEN and CDR2 SYDVKM. The CDR3 length is 14 residues. The trim removed 4 bases at V and 8 bases at J, leaving 8 bases unmatched. CDR3 nucleotides: TGTGCCAGCAGTTCCCGACAGGGTTCGGACATTCAGTACTTC. Its translation: CASSSRQGSDIQYF. The full variable domain, completed using reference TRBV28 and TRBJ2-4, is DVKVTQSSRYLVKRTGEKVFLECVQDMDHENMFWYRQDPGLGLRLIYFSYDVKMKEKGDIPEGYSVSREKKERFSLILESASTNQTSMYLCASSSRQGSDIQYFGAGTRLSVL.

The chain carries TRBV3-1 (or the pseudogene TRBV3-2) and TRBJ1-2; D is ambiguous. In germline, CDR1 is LGHDT, CDR2 YNNKEL (reference sequence). The ends were cut back, 4 bases at V and 8 bases at J, with 14 bases in the middle. The CDR3 loop spans 13 amino acids. This chain's CDR3 is CASSPRAAWGYTF. CDR3 sequence (DNA): TGTGCCAGCAGCCCTCGGGCAGCCTGGGGCTACACCTTC.

This chain uses TRBV21-1 with TRBJ2-3; whether TRBD2, the table's D call, matches the DNA was not checked. TRBV21-1 is assigned pseudogene status. CDR3 size: 17 residues. For the CDR3, the DNA is TGTGCCAGCAGCAAAATGGAGAGAGGGACTAGCACAGATACGCAGTATTTT. Its protein product is CASSKMERGTSTDTQYF.

The chain employs TRBV13 and TRBJ1-1; D possibly corresponds to TRBD1 (5 bases). Germline CDR1 is PRHDT and CDR2 is FYEKMQ (reference sequence). The CDR3 has 16 amino acids. Trimming took 5 bases from V and 2 from J, leaving 18 bases between them. Here the CDR3 DNA reads TGTGCCAGCAGCCCCCTACAAGGGGCGGAAAACACTGAAGCTTTCTTT. This sequence encodes CASSPLQGAENTEAFF.

The rearrangement links TRBV6-5 to TRBJ1-2; TRBD1 agrees at 8 bases. Per germline, CDR1 MNHEY and CDR2 SVGAGI. There are 12 residues in the CDR3. The ends lost 10 bases at V and 8 bases at J; junction bases unmatched: 9. CDR3 residues: CATWTGSVGYTF. The CDR3 nucleotides are TGTGCCACCTGGACAGGGAGTGTCGGCTACACCTTC.

The chain is built from TRBV5-8 and TRBJ2-7; either TRBD1 or TRBD2 may fit D (5 bases each). This CDR3 is 15 amino acids long. The ends were cut back, 4 bases at V and 4 bases at J, with 18 bases in the middle. Germline V gene data show CDR1 as SGHTS and CDR2 as YDEGEE. CDR3: CASSTYRDGVYEQYF. DNA of the CDR3: TGTGCCAGCAGCACATATAGGGACGGAGTATACGAGCAGTACTTC.

The sample holds one count of this clone. This chain links TRBV4-2 with TRBJ2-6; possible D gene TRBD1, 5 bases. The germline V gene encodes CDR1 LGHNA and CDR2 YNFKEQ. The V gene lost 0 bases and the J gene lost 0 bases, with 6 bases spanning the gap. This CDR3 has 16 residues. In DNA, the CDR3 is TGTGCCAGCAGCCAAGATGGACACTCTGGGGCCAACGTCCTGACTTTC. Translated, it gives CASSQDGHSGANVLTF.

CDR3 sequence reads: CASRPWGGTGELFF. The CDR3 coding sequence is TGTGCCAGCAGGCCGTGGGGAGGAACCGGGGAGCTGTTTTTT. V is TRBV5-4 and J is TRBJ2-2, with a weak D call TRBD2 (6 bases). V lost 5 bases and J lost 5, with 13 bases in between. CDR3 size: 14 residues. CDR1 is SGHNT, CDR2 YYREEE, per germline (reference sequence). The full variable domain, rest sourced from reference TRBV5-4 and TRBJ2-2, is ETGVTQSPTHLIKTRGQQVTLRCSSQSGHNTVSWYQQALGQGPQFIFQYYREEENGRGNFPPRFSGLQFPNYSSELNVNALELDDSALYLCASRPWGGTGELFFGEGSRLTVL.

The chain has TRBV4-1 and TRBJ2-7; unclear D gene. In germline, CDR1 is MGHRA, CDR2 YSYEKL. V gave up 1 base and J gave up 7 bases, with 20 bases separating them. The CDR3 is 16 residues long. CDR3 in amino acids: CASSQGWTSSPTEQYF. CDR3 DNA sequence: TGCGCCAGCAGCCAAGGATGGACCAGCAGCCCTACGGAGCAGTACTTC.

This clone was detected a few times. V gene TRBV6-2 or TRBV6-3 combines with J gene TRBJ1-1; D not certain. V was cut by 3 bases and J by 5 bases, with 10 bases left in between. The CDR3 runs to 13 residues. CDR1 MNHEY and CDR2 SVGEGT come from the germline V gene. CDR3: CASSYLYTTEAFF. Written as DNA, the CDR3 is TGTGCCAGCAGTTATCTGTACACTACTGAAGCTTTCTTT.

V usage is TRBV4-1 and J usage is TRBJ1-2; maybe TRBD1 (5 bases). V lost 6 bases, J lost 0 bases, and 11 bases lay in between. From germline, CDR1 is MGHRA and CDR2 YSYEKL. This CDR3 is 14 amino acids long. CDR3 coding DNA: TGCGCCAGCAGACAGCAGGGTGCTAACTATGGCTACACCTTC. Translated, it gives CASRQQGANYGYTF.

This chain links TRBV10-3 with TRBJ2-3, with D maybe TRBD1 (5 bases). Germline values: CDR1 ENHRY, CDR2 SYGVKD. Deletions cut 10 bases from V and 4 bases from J, with 9 bases between. The CDR3 loop spans 11 amino acids. DNA for the CDR3: TGTGCCACGCAAGGGGCAGATACGCAGTATTTT. Translated: CATQGADTQYF.

The chain links TRBV9 to TRBJ2-3; D remains ambiguous. Germline loops: CDR1 SGDLS, CDR2 YYNGEE. Trimming removed 0 bases at V and 6 bases at J, with 11 bases between. The CDR3 is 14 amino acids. CDR3: CASSVERSMDTQYF. In DNA, the CDR3 is TGTGCCAGCAGCGTAGAGCGTAGTATGGATACGCAGTATTTT. Using reference TRBV9 and TRBJ2-3 for the parts outside the CDR3, the full variable domain is DSGVTQTPKHLITATGQRVTLRCSPRSGDLSVYWYQQSLDQGLQFLIQYYNGEERAKGNILERFSAQQFPDLHSELNLSSLELGDSALYFCASSVERSMDTQYFGPGTRLTVL.

The chain is built from TRBV9 and TRBJ2-1; maybe TRBD2 (5 bases). CDR3 length equals 15 residues. V shed 4 bases and J shed 7 bases, with 18 bases lying between them. CDR1 is SGDLS, CDR2 YYNGEE, per germline. CDR3 loop: CASSSLASPTNEQFF. The CDR3, as DNA: TGTGCCAGCAGCTCCTTAGCGTCGCCTACAAATGAGCAGTTCTTC.

The chain combines TRBV5-4 with TRBJ1-1, with no clear D. CDR1 is SGHNT and CDR2 is YYREEE in the germline V gene (reference sequence). With 2 bases removed from V and 0 bases from J, the gap between germline ends came to 5 bases. The CDR3 consists of 13 residues. CDR3 coding DNA: TGTGCCAGCAGCTTACCACTGAACACTGAAGCTTTCTTT. It yields the protein CASSLPLNTEAFF.

The chain combines TRBV11-2 with TRBJ2-7; D is unclear. CDR3 size: 17 residues. V lost 5 bases and J 2 bases, leaving 22 bases between the germline ends. Looked up from germline, CDR1 is SGHAT and CDR2 is FQNNGV. The CDR3 coding sequence is TGTGCCAGCAGCCATACCCTTTCCAATGCTGTCCCCTACGAGCAGTACTTC. It yields the protein CASSHTLSNAVPYEQYF.

The V call is TRBV19, the J call TRBJ1-2; no firm D call. The CDR3 has 13 amino acids. Trimming took off 5 bases at V and 4 bases at J, with 11 bases between the two ends. The germline CDR1 and CDR2 sequences are LNHDA and SQIVND (reference sequence). The CDR3 DNA sequence: TGTGCCAGTAGTTTGAGAGGAGGCTATGGCTACACCTTC. Its translation: CASSLRGGYGYTF.